These 5 T cell receptor beta chains were all obtained from the same sample, sequenced in a study of cytomegalovirus exposure and HLA in healthy donors. The PCR was carried out with 60 Vbeta primers and 13 Jbeta primers. Using immunoSEQ multiplex PCR, the repertoire was profiled, and TCRdb retains in-frame clones only, with some absent. The profile shows 120,000 to 150,000 clones, over 75% of them singletons. The specimen sequenced was PBMCs. These receptors were collected from a man younger than 45 in good health and CMV-seropositive.

The chain carries TRBV28 and TRBJ2-3; 12 bases are a match to TRBD2. The CDR3 contains 18 residues. Losses at the gene ends were 4 bases for V and 3 bases for J; bases not matched to a gene: 11. Germline assignment: CDR1 MDHEN and CDR2 SYDVKM. DNA of the CDR3: TGTGCCAGCAGTTCTCTAGCGGGGGGGCCGGGGGGTACAGATACGCAGTATTTT. Its protein product is CASSSLAGGPGGTDTQYF. The full variable domain, its missing parts supplied by reference TRBV28 and TRBJ2-3, is DVKVTQSSRYLVKRTGEKVFLECVQDMDHENMFWYRQDPGLGLRLIYFSYDVKMKEKGDIPEGYSVSREKKERFSLILESASTNQTSMYLCASSSLAGGPGGTDTQYFGPGTRLTVL.

This sequence joins TRBV5-6 and TRBJ1-6; the D is unclear. There are 13 residues in the CDR3. The V end lost 2 bases, the J end lost 8 bases, and 8 bases lay between the germline ends. Germline CDR1 and CDR2: SGHDT and YYEEEE. CDR3 sequence reads: CASSFRVDSPLHF. In DNA, the CDR3 is TGTGCCAGCAGCTTCCGGGTGGATTCACCCCTCCACTTT.

This chain joins TRBV4-1 and TRBJ1-3; no definite D call. The V and J ends lost 3 bases and 0 bases respectively, with 9 bases between them. Looked up from germline, CDR1 is MGHRA and CDR2 is YSYEKL. This CDR3 has 15 amino acids. CDR3 sequence reads: CASSQTQDSGNTIYF. The CDR3 DNA is TGCGCCAGCAGCCAGACCCAGGACTCTGGAAACACCATATATTTT.

This clone was seen once. The rearrangement joins TRBV19 to TRBJ1-2; a possible D gene is TRBD1 (5 bases). CDR3 length: 14 amino acids. CDR1 is LNHDA and CDR2 is SQIVND in the germline V gene (reference sequence). Trimming stripped 3 bases from V and 8 bases from J, with 16 bases between. The CDR3 bases are TGTGCCAGTAGTATCCTCATGACAGCATCGGGCTACACCTTC. This encodes CASSILMTASGYTF.

V gene TRBV4-1 combines with J gene TRBJ2-5, with 10 bases fitting TRBD2. The better agreement between TRBJ2-7 and the DNA end casts doubt on the J call. This CDR3 has 19 amino acids. Germline CDR1 MGHRA, CDR2 YSYEKL. In nucleotides, the CDR3 is TGCGCCAGCAGGGCACTTTCCGGCAAGCGGGGGGGGAGCTCCTACGAGCAGTACTTC. This encodes CASRALSGKRGGSSYEQYF.